This T cell receptor (beta chain) is drawn from a study of shared clonotypes between healthy human individuals. Assay used: immunoSEQ multiplex PCR; TCRdb lists only in-frame clones, some missing. The profile covers approximately 840,000 clones, with 95% to 97% appearing a single time and about 0.21% taken by the ten largest. Terminally differentiated effector memory CD45RA+ cells were excluded by CCR7 positive selection of CD45RO-negative cells. Germline-derived CDR1 and CDR2 are SEHNR and FQNEAQ (reference sequence). V was pared by 5 bases and J by 1 base, with 14 bases between. The CDR3 covers 15 residues.

The clonotype originates from a man aged 30 to 39 in good health. Sequenced: naive CD8+ T cells sorted from blood. The chain combines TRBV7-9 with TRBJ1-1; D is unresolved. CDR3 in amino acids: CASSPPTRRNTEAFF. The CDR3 region has the DNA TGTGCCAGCAGCCCGCCGACAAGGAGGAACACTGAAGCTTTCTTT.